Detailed here is one T cell receptor beta chain. Its specificity is unknown. These data come from a study of post-analysis software for immune sequencing data. General study findings and limits: Compared with controls, patients had more of five or six TRBV segments, including TRBV5-6, TRBV5-1 and TRBV20-1. There was significantly lower normalized Chao1 diversity in multiple sclerosis patients than in controls.

CDR1 is DFQATT, CDR2 SNEGSKA, per germline (reference sequence). Trimming took off 2 bases at V and 7 bases at J, with 9 bases between the two ends. The CDR3 consists of 11 residues. Each TCR beta cDNA library carried unique molecular identifiers. TCRdb re-called the PCR reads with MiXCR, one entry per CDR3 protein. The sample contains approximately 730,000 distinct CDR3 sequences, 46% of which appear only once. The V and J genes are TRBV20-1 and TRBJ2-7, with D unresolved. This clonotype originated in a girl aged 10 to 17 with multiple sclerosis. Sequenced: blood. The CDR3, as DNA: TGCAGTGCTAGATCTTTGCGGGAGCAGTACTTC. Protein sequence: CSARSLREQYF.